The 27 T cell receptor beta chains presented below share a single source sample, sequenced in a study of human T cells and chemical hapten exposure. Each CDR3 protein gets one entry after TCRdb re-called the RACE reads with MiXCR. This sample has 35,000 to 55,000 distinct CDR3 sequences, with about 3.7% found just once. Noted time point: healthy volunteer bleed at 6 weeks. The total RNA was obtained from whole blood that was not fractionated. Specimen: whole blood. The receptors here all came from a human donor in good health. Some clones in this sample may be carry-over from other donors' samples.

This clonotype has only a few counts. This rearrangement joins TRBV19 to TRBJ1-3; unclear D gene. V lost 2 bases, J lost 3 bases, and 8 bases lay in between. CDR3 length: 14 residues. Germline CDR1 and CDR2: LNHDA and SQIVND (reference sequence). In nucleotides, the CDR3 is TGTGCCAGTAGTATACCCGGGGATGGAAACACCATATATTTT. This gives the protein CASSIPGDGNTIYF. The complete variable domain, with remaining parts taken from reference TRBV19 and TRBJ1-3, reads DGGITQSPKYLFRKEGQNVTLSCEQNLNHDAMYWYRQDPGQGLRLIYYSQIVNDFQKGDIAEGYSVSREKKESFPLTVTSAQKNPTAFYLCASSIPGDGNTIYFGEGSWLTVV.

Ten or more counts support this clonotype. The chain couples TRBV7-9 to TRBJ2-1, with D uncertain. This CDR3 contains 15 residues. Germline V CDR1 and CDR2: SEHNR, FQNEAQ (reference sequence). V lost 1 base and J lost 0, with 7 bases in between. CDR3 sequence reads: CASSLEAYSYNEQFF. The CDR3, as DNA: TGTGCCAGCAGCTTAGAGGCCTACTCCTACAATGAGCAGTTCTTC.

This clonotype appeared a few times. The chain carries TRBV27 and TRBJ2-3, with unresolved D. V lost 10 bases and J 6 bases, leaving 17 bases between the germline ends. The CDR3 sequence is 13 residues long. CDR1 and CDR2 from the germline V gene are MNHEY and SMNVEV (reference sequence). The CDR3 loop is CATSPRRADTQYF. The DNA for the CDR3 is TGTGCCACCTCACCCCGGCGCGCGGATACGCAGTATTTT.

A remark on this clonotype: A much larger clone sits a single nucleotide away, making a read error possible. V gene TRBV28 combines with J gene TRBJ1-2, with no clear D. The CDR3 has 13 residues. V shed 6 bases and J shed 10 bases, with 18 bases lying between them. Germline CDR1 reads MDHEN; CDR2 reads SYDVKM. The CDR3 DNA reads TGTGCCAGCAGCTCCTCCGTATACCTTGACTACACCTTC. Its protein product is CASSSSVYLDYTF.

This clonotype appeared a few times. The V gene is TRBV28, the J gene TRBJ1-6; TRBD1 aligns across 7 bases. The CDR3 length is 14 residues. V lost 7 bases and J lost 7; bases outside the gene matches: 7. Germline-derived CDR1 and CDR2 are MDHEN and SYDVKM. The CDR3: CASTHGQVNSPLHF. The DNA of the CDR3 is TGTGCCAGCACACATGGACAGGTGAATTCACCCCTCCACTTT.

This clonotype was recorded many times. The V gene is TRBV28, the J gene TRBJ2-1; D ambiguous. V shed 6 bases and J shed 8 bases, with 14 bases lying between them. From germline, CDR1 is MDHEN and CDR2 SYDVKM. The CDR3 extends over 13 amino acids. CDR3 sequence: CASSPIQVDEQFF. The CDR3 DNA reads as TGTGCCAGCAGCCCGATTCAGGTGGATGAGCAGTTCTTC.

The chain carries TRBV24-1 and TRBJ2-1; 9 nucleotides match TRBD2. Trimming at V came to 3 bases and at J to 10 bases, leaving 12 bases not matched to a gene. This CDR3 has 16 residues. The V gene's germline CDR1 is KGHDR and CDR2 SFDVKD. CDR3 protein: CATSDPGTSQKWEQFF. The CDR3 DNA reads as TGTGCCACCAGTGATCCGGGGACTAGCCAAAAATGGGAGCAGTTCTTC.

This clonotype occurred many times. V usage is TRBV7-2 and J usage is TRBJ2-5; D is perhaps TRBD2 (7 bases). The CDR3 extends over 16 amino acids. The germline gives CDR1 SGHTA, CDR2 FQGNSA. Trimming shortened V by 3 bases and J by 4 bases, and 18 bases separated the two germline ends. Here the CDR3 reads CASSFRTGGRRETQYF. DNA for the CDR3: TGTGCCAGCAGCTTCCGGACCGGGGGGCGTAGAGAGACCCAGTACTTC.

On this clonotype: This may stem from a read error, because a much larger clone lies one nucleotide away. The chain is built from TRBV11-2 and TRBJ2-4, with D maybe TRBD2 (5 bases). Per germline, CDR1 SGHAT and CDR2 FQNNGV. This CDR3 has 16 amino acids. Trimming cost V 4 bases and J 0 bases, with 13 bases left between them. This chain's CDR3 is CASSSLVELAKNIQYF. In nucleotides, the CDR3 is TGTGCCAGCAGCTCACTAGTGGAGTTAGCCAAAAACATTCAGTACTTC.

Many counts were recorded for this clonotype. The chain joins TRBV24-1 to TRBJ1-2; no firm D call. The germline gives CDR1 KGHDR, CDR2 SFDVKD. The CDR3 extends over 11 amino acids. Trimming stripped 9 bases from V and 11 bases from J, with 15 bases between. The CDR3, as DNA: TGTGCCACCTACGCCCGGGAGATGTACACCTTC. The encoded protein is CATYAREMYTF.

This clonotype has at least ten counts. V is TRBV2 and J is TRBJ2-1; maybe TRBD1 (5 bases). Trimming left V 7 bases short and J 6 bases short, with 10 bases between. Germline V gene lookup returns CDR1 SNHLY and CDR2 FYNNEI. The CDR3 has 12 residues. In DNA, the CDR3 is TGTGCCAGCAATCCTGACAGCAATGAGCAGTTCTTC. Its translation: CASNPDSNEQFF.

This clonotype was recorded many times. The chain carries TRBV6-6 and TRBJ1-6; TRBD1 might be the D (5 bases). Germline V gene lookup returns CDR1 MNHNY and CDR2 SVGAGI (reference sequence). V was clipped by 0 bases and J by 9 bases, with 15 bases between them. This CDR3 spans 16 amino acids. The CDR3 protein is CASSYSSAGSASPLHF. The CDR3 nucleotides are TGTGCCAGCAGTTACTCGTCAGCAGGGAGCGCTTCACCCCTCCACTTT.

This clonotype was seen many times. The V gene is TRBV6-6, the J gene TRBJ2-7; no reliable D call. V dropped 2 bases and J dropped 1 base, with 9 bases sitting between them. Germline values: CDR1 MNHNY, CDR2 SVGAGI (reference sequence). The CDR3 consists of 14 residues. The CDR3 is CASSYRTASYEQYF. For the CDR3, the DNA is TGTGCCAGCAGTTACCGGACGGCGTCCTACGAGCAGTACTTC.

This chain links TRBV4-2 with TRBJ2-3, with 11 bases identical to TRBD2. The CDR3 runs to 19 residues. The germline V gene encodes CDR1 LGHNA and CDR2 YNFKEQ. V shed 0 bases and J 0 bases; nucleotides not matched to a gene: 8. The CDR3 DNA sequence: TGTGCCAGCAGCCAAGATTGGAGGCGGACTAGCGGGAGCACAGATACGCAGTATTTT. As protein: CASSQDWRRTSGSTDTQYF.

This clonotype appeared many times. The J gene is TRBJ1-4, the V gene TRBV29-1; D remains unclear. CDR1 is SQVTM, CDR2 ANQGSEA, per germline. This CDR3 is 11 amino acids long. Trimming removed 2 bases from V and 8 bases from J, with 6 bases in between. The CDR3 coding sequence is TGCAGCGTTGAACGAGGGGAAAAACTGTTTTTT. Protein: CSVERGEKLFF.

This clonotype occurred many times. The chain combines TRBV20-1 with TRBJ1-5, with a possible D match to TRBD1 (5 bases). The length of the CDR3 is 16 residues. V shed 3 bases and J shed 3 bases, with 18 bases lying between them. CDR1 is DFQATT, CDR2 SNEGSKA, per germline (reference sequence). CDR3 amino acids: CSASPRGRQYNQPQHF. The CDR3 region has the DNA TGCAGTGCTAGCCCCCGAGGGCGACAGTACAATCAGCCCCAGCATTTT.

With regard to this clonotype: A much larger clone lies one base from this, so it may be a read error. J is TRBJ2-7 and V is TRBV27, with D perhaps matching TRBD1 or TRBD2 (5 bases each). V lost 4 bases to trimming and J lost 5 bases, with 18 bases between them. This CDR3 comprises 15 residues. Germline V gene sequence: CDR1 MNHEY, CDR2 SMNVEV (reference sequence). The DNA of the CDR3 is TGTGCCAGCAGTTCTCAGCCGGGGCAGCAGAACGAGCAGTACTTC. Translated: CASSSQPGQQNEQYF.

The chain combines TRBV6-5 with TRBJ2-6; D gene unclear. Germline lookup yields CDR1 MNHEY and CDR2 SVGAGI. The CDR3 sequence is 14 residues long. Trimming shortened V by 6 bases and J by 4 bases, and 10 bases separated the two germline ends. CDR3 protein: CASSPPRGANVLTF. The CDR3 DNA reads TGTGCCAGCAGCCCCCCCAGAGGGGCCAACGTCCTGACTTTC.

This clonotype was detected ten times or more. The chain couples TRBV20-1 to TRBJ2-7; D unclear. Trimming removed 0 bases at V and 6 bases at J, with 15 bases between. The CDR3 has 14 residues. In germline, CDR1 is DFQATT, CDR2 SNEGSKA (reference sequence). CDR3 nucleotides: TGCAGTGCTAGAGATCAGCTAGTGCCCAGCGAGCAGTACTTC. Amino acid sequence: CSARDQLVPSEQYF.

The table lists this clonotype with many counts. The V and J genes are TRBV27 and TRBJ2-1, with D perhaps matching TRBD2 (6 bases). V lost 2 bases to trimming and J lost 9 bases, with 20 bases between them. The CDR3 runs to 16 residues. CDR1 MNHEY and CDR2 SMNVEV come from the germline V gene (reference sequence). CDR3 bases: TGTGCCAGCAGTTTAAAGCGCGGAGGGATGTTGGGTGAGCAGTTCTTC. Amino acid sequence: CASSLKRGGMLGEQFF.

This clonotype was seen many times. The V call is TRBV20-1, the J call TRBJ2-1; the match to TRBD1 covers 7 bases. With V trimmed by 0 bases and J by 8 bases, 7 bases remained unmatched. The CDR3 sequence is 14 residues long. The germline CDR1 and CDR2 sequences are DFQATT and SNEGSKA (reference sequence). DNA for the CDR3: TGCAGTGCTAGAGAACCGGGACAGCGCTATGAGCAGTTCTTC. Translated: CSAREPGQRYEQFF.

This clonotype was counted ten times or more. This chain connects TRBV7-9 to TRBJ2-4; 8 bases fit TRBD2. The V and J ends lost 1 base and 6 bases, in that order; junction bases with no gene match: 11. In germline, CDR1 is SEHNR, CDR2 FQNEAQ (reference sequence). The CDR3 sequence is 17 residues long. The CDR3 loop is CASSLGGRPLGINIQYF. CDR3 sequence (DNA): TGTGCCAGCAGCTTAGGCGGGAGGCCCCTGGGGATAAACATTCAGTACTTC.

This clonotype was seen ten or more times. The V call is TRBV20-1, the J call TRBJ2-1; 16 positions agree with TRBD2. The CDR3 runs 17 residues. The junction had 6 bases not matched to a gene; V was cut back by 1 base and J by 6 bases. Germline lookup yields CDR1 DFQATT and CDR2 SNEGSKA (reference sequence). The CDR3 DNA follows: TGCAGTGCTAGAGCTCCGGGACTAGCGGGAGGGCCCAATGAGCAGTTCTTC. Its protein is CSARAPGLAGGPNEQFF.

This clonotype was detected ten times or more. The V call is TRBV29-1, the J call TRBJ2-3; D may be TRBD2 (6 bases). The CDR3 sequence is 14 residues long. Trimming removed 0 bases from V and 5 bases from J, with 12 bases in between. Looked up from germline, CDR1 is SQVTM and CDR2 is ANQGSEA. The CDR3 sequence is CSVEDHRAGDTQYF. The CDR3 coding sequence is TGCAGCGTTGAAGATCATCGAGCGGGAGATACGCAGTATTTT.

This clonotype showed up many times. The genes are TRBV7-6 and TRBJ2-5, with 7 bases matching TRBD1. The CDR3 contains 14 residues. V dropped 4 bases and J dropped 2; count of bases not matched to a gene: 4. CDR1 SGHVS and CDR2 FNYEAQ come from the germline V gene. The CDR3 sequence is CASSWDRLQETQYF. CDR3 DNA sequence: TGTGCCAGCAGCTGGGACAGACTTCAAGAGACCCAGTACTTC.

The chain recombines TRBV27 with TRBJ1-5; D remains unclear. CDR3 size: 15 residues. Germline V gives CDR1 MNHEY, CDR2 SMNVEV (reference sequence). V was shortened by 4 bases and J by 0 bases, with 10 bases between the two germline ends. The CDR3 bases are TGTGCCAGCAGTTCGCGACAAACTAGCAATCAGCCCCAGCATTTT. Protein: CASSSRQTSNQPQHF.

This clonotype was observed many times. J is TRBJ1-5 and V is TRBV20-1, with D hard to call. Germline-derived CDR1 and CDR2 are DFQATT and SNEGSKA (reference sequence). V was shortened by 3 bases and J by 2 bases, with 14 bases between the two germline ends. The CDR3 runs 15 residues. CDR3 residues: CSASRYSSGNQPQHF. In DNA form, the CDR3 reads TGCAGTGCTAGTAGGTACAGTTCGGGCAATCAGCCCCAGCATTTT.